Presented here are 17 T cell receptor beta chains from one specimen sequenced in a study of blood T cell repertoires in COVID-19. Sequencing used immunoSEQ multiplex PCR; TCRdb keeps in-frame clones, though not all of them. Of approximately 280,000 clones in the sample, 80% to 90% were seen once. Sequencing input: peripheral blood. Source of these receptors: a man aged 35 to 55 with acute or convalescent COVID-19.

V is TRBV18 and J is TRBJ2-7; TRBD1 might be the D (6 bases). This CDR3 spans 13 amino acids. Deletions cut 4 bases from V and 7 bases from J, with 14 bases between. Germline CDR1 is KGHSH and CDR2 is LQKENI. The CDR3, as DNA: TGTGCCAGCTCACAATCCCTCCAGGGGGAGCAGTACTTC. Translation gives CASSQSLQGEQYF.

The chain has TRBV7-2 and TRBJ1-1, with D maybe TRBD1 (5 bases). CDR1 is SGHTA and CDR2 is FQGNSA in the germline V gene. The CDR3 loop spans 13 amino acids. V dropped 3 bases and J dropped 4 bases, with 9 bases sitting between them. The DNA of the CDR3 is TGTGCCAGCAGCTTTACAGGCGGCACTGAAGCTTTCTTT. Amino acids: CASSFTGGTEAFF.

The CDR3 sequence is CASSSPAGGNTEAFF. Here the CDR3 DNA reads TGTGCCAGCAGTTCCCCGGCAGGGGGAAACACTGAAGCTTTCTTT. V gene TRBV28 combines with J gene TRBJ1-1; TRBD1 aligns across 7 bases. The CDR3 is made up of 15 amino acids. Germline CDR1 MDHEN, CDR2 SYDVKM. With 4 bases clipped from V and 2 bases from J, the junction kept 7 bases outside the gene matches.

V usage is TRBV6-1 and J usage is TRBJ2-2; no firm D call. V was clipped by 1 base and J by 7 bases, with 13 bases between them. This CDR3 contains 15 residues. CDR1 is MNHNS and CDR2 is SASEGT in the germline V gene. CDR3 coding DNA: TGTGCCAGCAGTGAAGTTGGAGTGCTTGACGGGGAGCTGTTTTTT. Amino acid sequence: CASSEVGVLDGELFF.

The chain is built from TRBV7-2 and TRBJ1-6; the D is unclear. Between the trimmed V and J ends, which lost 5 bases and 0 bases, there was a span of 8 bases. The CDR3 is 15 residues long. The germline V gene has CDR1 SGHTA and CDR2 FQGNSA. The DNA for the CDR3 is TGTGCCAGCAGCCCTCACAGCTCCTATAATTCACCCCTCCACTTT. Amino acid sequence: CASSPHSSYNSPLHF.

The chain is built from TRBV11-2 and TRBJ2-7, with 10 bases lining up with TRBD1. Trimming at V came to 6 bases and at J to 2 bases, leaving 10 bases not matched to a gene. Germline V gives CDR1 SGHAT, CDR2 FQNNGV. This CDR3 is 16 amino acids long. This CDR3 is CASSRRPGQGTYEQYF. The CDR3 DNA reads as TGTGCCAGCAGTAGACGCCCGGGACAGGGGACCTACGAGCAGTACTTC.

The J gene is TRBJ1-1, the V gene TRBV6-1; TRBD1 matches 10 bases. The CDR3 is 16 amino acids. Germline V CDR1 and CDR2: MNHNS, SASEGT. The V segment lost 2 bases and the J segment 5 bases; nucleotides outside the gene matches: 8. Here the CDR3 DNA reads TGTGCCAGCAGTGAATTCCGGACAGGGGGGTTAACTGAAGCTTTCTTT. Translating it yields CASSEFRTGGLTEAFF.

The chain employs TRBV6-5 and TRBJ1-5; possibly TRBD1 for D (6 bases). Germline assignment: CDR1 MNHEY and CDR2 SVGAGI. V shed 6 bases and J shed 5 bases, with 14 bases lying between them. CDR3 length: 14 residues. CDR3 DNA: TGTGCCAGCAGCTCTGGGACATACGATCAGCCCCAGCATTTT. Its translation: CASSSGTYDQPQHF.

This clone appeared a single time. The CDR3 here is CASSLQGEAFF. In DNA, the CDR3 is TGTGCCAGCAGTTTACAGGGTGAAGCTTTCTTT. The chain joins TRBV27 to TRBJ1-1, with D tentatively TRBD1 (5 bases). Germline V lookup: CDR1 MNHEY, CDR2 SMNVEV (reference sequence). The CDR3 is 11 residues long. V lost 2 bases to trimming and J lost 7 bases, with 5 bases between them.

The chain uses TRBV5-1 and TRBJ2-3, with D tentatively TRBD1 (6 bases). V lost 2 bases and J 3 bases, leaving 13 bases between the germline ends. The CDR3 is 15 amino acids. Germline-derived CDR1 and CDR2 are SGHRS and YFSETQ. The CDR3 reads CASSLQGVGTDTQYF. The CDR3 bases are TGCGCCAGCAGCTTACAGGGAGTTGGAACAGATACGCAGTATTTT.

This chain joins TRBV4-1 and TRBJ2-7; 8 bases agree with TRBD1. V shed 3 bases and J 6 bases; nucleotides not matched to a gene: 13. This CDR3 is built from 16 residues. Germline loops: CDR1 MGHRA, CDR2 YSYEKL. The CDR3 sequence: CASSHSLPGQAGEQYF. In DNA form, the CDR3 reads TGCGCCAGCAGCCACTCATTACCGGGACAGGCGGGCGAGCAGTACTTC.

Here the CDR3 DNA reads TGTGCCAGTAGTATGGCCAGGGTGAAGGGCTACACCTTC. Its protein product is CASSMARVKGYTF. The chain links TRBV19 to TRBJ1-2, with D possibly matching TRBD1 (5 bases). The CDR3 is 13 amino acids. Germline assignment: CDR1 LNHDA and CDR2 SQIVND (reference sequence). The V gene lost 3 bases and the J gene lost 8 bases, with 13 bases spanning the gap.

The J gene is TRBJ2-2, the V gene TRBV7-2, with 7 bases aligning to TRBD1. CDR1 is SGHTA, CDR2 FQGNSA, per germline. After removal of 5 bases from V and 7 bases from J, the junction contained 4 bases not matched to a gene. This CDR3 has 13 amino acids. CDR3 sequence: CASSKRQGGELFF. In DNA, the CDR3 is TGTGCCAGCAGCAAACGACAGGGCGGGGAGCTGTTTTTT.

The CDR3 is CSVEEHNGQYF. DNA of the CDR3: TGCAGCGTTGAAGAGCATAACGGGCAGTACTTC. V is TRBV29-1 and J is TRBJ2-7; D is uncertain. The germline CDR1 and CDR2 sequences are SQVTM and ANQGSEA. The CDR3 has 11 residues. Trimming left V 0 bases short and J 9 bases short, with 9 bases between.

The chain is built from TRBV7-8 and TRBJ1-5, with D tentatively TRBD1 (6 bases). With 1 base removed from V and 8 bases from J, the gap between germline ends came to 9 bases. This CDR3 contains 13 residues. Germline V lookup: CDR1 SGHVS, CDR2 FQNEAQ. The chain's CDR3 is CASSLGQGKPQHF. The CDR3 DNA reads TGTGCCAGCAGCTTAGGGCAGGGGAAGCCCCAGCATTTT. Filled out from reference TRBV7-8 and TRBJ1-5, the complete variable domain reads GAGVSQSPRYKVAKRGQDVALRCDPISGHVSLFWYQQALGQGPEFLTYFQNEAQLDKSGLPSDRFFAERPEGSVSTLKIQRTQQEDSAVYLCASSLGQGKPQHFGDGTRLSIL.

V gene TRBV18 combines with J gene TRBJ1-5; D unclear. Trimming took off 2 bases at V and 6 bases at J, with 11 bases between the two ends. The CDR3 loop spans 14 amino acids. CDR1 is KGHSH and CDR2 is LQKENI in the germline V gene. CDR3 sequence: CASSPESRGQPQHF. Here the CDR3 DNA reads TGTGCCAGCTCACCAGAGTCCCGAGGTCAGCCCCAGCATTTT.

The CDR3 region is CASSAGRGSYGYTF. CDR3 coding DNA: TGTGCCAGCAGTGCCGGCAGGGGTTCGTATGGCTACACCTTC. The rearrangement joins TRBV2 to TRBJ1-2; perhaps TRBD1 as D (6 bases). The V and J ends lost 4 bases and 5 bases respectively, with 14 bases between them. The CDR3 is 14 residues long. From germline, CDR1 is SNHLY and CDR2 FYNNEI.